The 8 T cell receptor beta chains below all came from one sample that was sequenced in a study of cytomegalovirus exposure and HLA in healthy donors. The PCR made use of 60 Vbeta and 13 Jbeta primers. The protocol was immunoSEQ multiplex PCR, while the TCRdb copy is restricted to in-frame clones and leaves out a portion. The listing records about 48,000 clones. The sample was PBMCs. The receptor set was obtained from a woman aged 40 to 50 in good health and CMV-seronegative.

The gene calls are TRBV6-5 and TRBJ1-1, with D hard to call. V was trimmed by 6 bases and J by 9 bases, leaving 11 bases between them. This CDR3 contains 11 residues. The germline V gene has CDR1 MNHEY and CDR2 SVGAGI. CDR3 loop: CASSLDAKAFF. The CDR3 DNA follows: TGTGCCAGCAGCCTAGACGCCAAAGCTTTCTTT.

CDR3: CSVVMSGELFF. In DNA form, the CDR3 reads TGCAGCGTTGTAATGTCCGGGGAGCTGTTTTTT. This rearrangement joins TRBV29-1 to TRBJ2-2; D is uncertain. V dropped 4 bases and J dropped 6 bases, with 6 bases sitting between them. Germline V CDR1 and CDR2: SQVTM, ANQGSEA. CDR3 length equals 11 residues.

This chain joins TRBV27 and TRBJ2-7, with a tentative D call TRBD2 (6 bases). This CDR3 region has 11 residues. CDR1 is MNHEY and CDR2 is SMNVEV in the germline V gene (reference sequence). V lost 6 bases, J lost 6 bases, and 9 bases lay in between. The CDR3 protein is CASSVGGEQYF. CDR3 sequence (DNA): TGTGCCAGCAGCGTGGGGGGCGAGCAGTACTTC.

This chain's CDR3 is CASSQDFAQGSYEQYF. The CDR3 bases are TGTGCCAGCAGCCAAGATTTCGCACAGGGGTCCTACGAGCAGTACTTC. This sequence joins TRBV4-2 and TRBJ2-7, with 7 bases fitting TRBD1. CDR3 size: 16 residues. Trimming cost V 0 bases and J 1 base; bases outside gene matches: 6. In germline, CDR1 is LGHNA, CDR2 YNFKEQ.

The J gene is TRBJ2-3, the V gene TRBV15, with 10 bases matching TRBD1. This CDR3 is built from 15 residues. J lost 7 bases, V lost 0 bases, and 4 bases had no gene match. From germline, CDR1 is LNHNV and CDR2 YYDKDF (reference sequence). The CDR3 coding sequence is TGTGCCACCAGCAGAGATAGACAGGGGGCAAATACGCAGTATTTT. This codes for CATSRDRQGANTQYF.

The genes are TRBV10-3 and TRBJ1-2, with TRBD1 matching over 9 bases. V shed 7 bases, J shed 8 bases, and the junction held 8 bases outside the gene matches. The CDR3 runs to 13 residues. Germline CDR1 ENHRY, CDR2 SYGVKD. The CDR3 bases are TGTGCCATCACCCAGGACAGGGGTTTGGGCTACACCTTC. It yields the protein CAITQDRGLGYTF.

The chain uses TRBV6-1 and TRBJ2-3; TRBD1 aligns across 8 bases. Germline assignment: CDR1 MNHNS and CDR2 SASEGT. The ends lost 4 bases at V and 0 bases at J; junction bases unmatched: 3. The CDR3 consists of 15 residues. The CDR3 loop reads CASSAGQGSTDTQYF. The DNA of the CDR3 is TGTGCCAGCAGTGCCGGACAGGGAAGCACAGATACGCAGTATTTT.

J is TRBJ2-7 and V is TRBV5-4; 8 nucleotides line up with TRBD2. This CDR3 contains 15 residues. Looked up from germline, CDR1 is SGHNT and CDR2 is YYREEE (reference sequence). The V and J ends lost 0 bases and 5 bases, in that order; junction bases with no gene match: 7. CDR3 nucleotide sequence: TGTGCCAGCAGCTTGGCCGGAGCGGGAGAACACGAGCAGTACTTC. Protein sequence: CASSLAGAGEHEQYF.